This entry lists 24 T cell receptor beta chains sequenced from one sample in a study of Ad26.COV2.S vaccination and SARS-CoV-2 variants. The protocol was immunoSEQ multiplex PCR, while the TCRdb copy is restricted to in-frame clones and leaves out a portion. The sample holds about 400,000 clones, approximately 89% seen once. This sample's treatment: over 15 received Ad26.COV2.S at low or high dose, single or two shots; about 5 received placebo; per-sample allocation not given. Collection of the samples took place on day 63 after the first injection of vaccine or placebo. This specimen was peripheral blood, taken in a trial of Ad26.COV2.S vaccine versus placebo. The origin of the receptors is a person between 18 and 65 years old who received the Ad26.COV2.S COVID-19 vaccine or a placebo.

The chain couples TRBV5-1 to TRBJ2-7, with 7 positions matching TRBD1. Trimming took 0 bases from V and 5 from J; bases not matched to a gene: 8. CDR3 length equals 15 residues. Germline V lookup: CDR1 SGHRS, CDR2 YFSETQ. The CDR3 loop reads CASSLGQGSIHEQYF. CDR3 sequence (DNA): TGCGCCAGCAGCTTGGGACAGGGAAGTATACACGAGCAGTACTTC. The full variable domain, with the rest looked up from reference TRBV5-1 and TRBJ2-7, is KAGVTQTPRYLIKTRGQQVTLSCSPISGHRSVSWYQQTPGQGLQFLFEYFSETQRNKGNFPGRFSGRQFSNSRSEMNVSTLELGDSALYLCASSLGQGSIHEQYFGPGTRLTVT.

For the CDR3, the DNA is TGTGCCTGGAGCATTAGCGGGAGGCCCGCCTACGAGCAGTACTTC. Residues: CAWSISGRPAYEQYF. V gene TRBV30 combines with J gene TRBJ2-7; the match to TRBD2 covers 10 bases. Germline V lookup: CDR1 GTSNPN, CDR2 SVGIG (reference sequence). V was pared by 3 bases and J by 2 bases, with 7 bases of the junction left unmatched. This CDR3 contains 15 residues.

The chain recombines TRBV21-1 with TRBJ1-6; the table's D call, TRBD1, has no DNA check behind it. TRBV21-1 is labeled a pseudogene. CDR3 length equals 16 residues. The CDR3 coding sequence is TGTGCCAGCAGCAGCCGGGACAGAAAGGATAATTCACCCCTCCACTTT. The encoded protein is CASSSRDRKDNSPLHF.

CDR3 sequence (DNA): TGTGCCAGCAGTTTTGGAGCGGGGTTCCGAAATCAGCCCCAGCATTTT. It is translated as CASSFGAGFRNQPQHF. The chain combines TRBV28 with TRBJ1-5; D gene ambiguous. This CDR3 is built from 16 residues. The V end was cut by 3 bases, the J end by 4 bases, with 16 bases between. In germline, CDR1 is MDHEN, CDR2 SYDVKM.

This clone was seen repeatedly, ten times or more. This CDR3 reads CASSYGDYNEQFF. The CDR3 nucleotides are TGTGCCAGCAGTTATGGGGACTACAATGAGCAGTTCTTC. The V call is TRBV6-2 or TRBV6-3, the J call TRBJ2-1; D gene unclear. The germline V gene encodes CDR1 MNHEY and CDR2 SVGEGT. Trimming shortened V by 3 bases and J by 3 bases, and 6 bases separated the two germline ends. This CDR3 has 13 amino acids.

The chain carries TRBV19 and TRBJ1-5; a weak D match, TRBD1 (5 bases). V was shortened by 5 bases and J by 2 bases, with 10 bases between the two germline ends. The CDR3 runs 14 residues. Germline CDR1 LNHDA, CDR2 SQIVND (reference sequence). The chain's CDR3 is CASSFRVGNQPQHF. The CDR3 DNA sequence: TGTGCCAGTAGTTTCAGGGTCGGCAATCAGCCCCAGCATTTT.

V and J are TRBV3-1 (or the pseudogene TRBV3-2) and TRBJ2-5; 11 bases map to TRBD2. CDR1 is LGHDT and CDR2 is YNNKEL in the germline V gene (reference sequence). This CDR3 has 16 amino acids. With V trimmed by 5 bases and J by 1 base, 6 bases remained unmatched. The CDR3 spells CASSYGLAGFQETQYF. In DNA, the CDR3 is TGTGCCAGCAGCTACGGACTAGCGGGTTTCCAAGAGACCCAGTACTTC.

This chain connects TRBV7-9 to TRBJ2-1, with D perhaps assigned TRBD1 or TRBD2 (6 bases each). Trimming took off 1 base at V and 2 bases at J, with 9 bases between the two ends. Germline values: CDR1 SEHNR, CDR2 FQNEAQ (reference sequence). The CDR3 contains 15 residues. CDR3 bases: TGTGCCAGCAGCTTAGGAGGGGGGACCTACAATGAGCAGTTCTTC. Translating gives CASSLGGGTYNEQFF.

V is TRBV20-1 and J is TRBJ2-7; no definite D call. Trimming stripped 8 bases from V and 4 bases from J, with 9 bases between. This CDR3 contains 10 residues. Germline V gene sequence: CDR1 DFQATT, CDR2 SNEGSKA (reference sequence). The CDR3 DNA reads TGCAGTCCTAAAAGTTACGAGCAGTACTTC. As protein: CSPKSYEQYF.

The chain links TRBV7-8 to TRBJ2-1, with 8 positions matching TRBD1. V trimming: 5 bases; J trimming: 7 bases; junction bases outside the gene matches: 7. The CDR3 loop spans 14 amino acids. Germline CDR1 SGHVS, CDR2 FQNEAQ. The CDR3 DNA is TGTGCCAGCAGCACAGACAGGGGTTGGAATGAGCAGTTCTTC. This gives the protein CASSTDRGWNEQFF. Combining the CDR3 with reference TRBV7-8 and TRBJ2-1 gives the whole variable domain GAGVSQSPRYKVAKRGQDVALRCDPISGHVSLFWYQQALGQGPEFLTYFQNEAQLDKSGLPSDRFFAERPEGSVSTLKIQRTQQEDSAVYLCASSTDRGWNEQFFGPGTRLTVL.

The table lists this clone with a count of one. V is TRBV24-1 and J is TRBJ2-1, with D perhaps TRBD2 (6 bases). The CDR3 runs to 16 residues. Trimming took 1 base from V and 0 from J, leaving 9 bases between them. From germline, CDR1 is KGHDR and CDR2 SFDVKD. The CDR3: CATSDFGGSSYNEQFF. The CDR3 nucleotides read TGTGCCACCAGTGATTTTGGGGGGAGCTCCTACAATGAGCAGTTCTTC.

The chain joins TRBV5-1 to TRBJ2-1; maybe TRBD1 (6 bases). Germline CDR1 is SGHRS and CDR2 is YFSETQ. The CDR3 totals 14 residues. The V end lost 0 bases, the J end lost 7 bases, and 11 bases lay between the germline ends. CDR3 nucleotide sequence: TGCGCCAGCAGCTTGGTTGGCAGGGGTAATGAGCAGTTCTTC. Translation: CASSLVGRGNEQFF. Variable domain in full (rest from reference TRBV5-1 and TRBJ2-1): KAGVTQTPRYLIKTRGQQVTLSCSPISGHRSVSWYQQTPGQGLQFLFEYFSETQRNKGNFPGRFSGRQFSNSRSEMNVSTLELGDSALYLCASSLVGRGNEQFFGPGTRLTVL.

V and J are TRBV7-6 and TRBJ2-7; D tentatively fits TRBD1 or TRBD2 (5 bases each). CDR1 and CDR2 (germline): SGHVS, FNYEAQ. The CDR3 sequence is 17 residues long. V was cut by 6 bases and J by 5 bases, with 26 bases left in between. CDR3 sequence reads: CASSYGIIGTVRDEQYF. CDR3 bases: TGTGCCAGCAGTTACGGTATAATAGGGACGGTCCGGGACGAGCAGTACTTC.

The rearrangement uses TRBV30 and TRBJ2-7; D is ambiguous. Trimming took off 3 bases at V and 0 bases at J, with 9 bases between the two ends. Germline V gene lookup returns CDR1 GTSNPN and CDR2 SVGIG (reference sequence). This CDR3 is built from 13 residues. CDR3 loop: CAWSSASSYEQYF. DNA for the CDR3: TGTGCCTGGAGCTCGGCGAGCTCCTACGAGCAGTACTTC.

This chain connects TRBV4-1 to TRBJ2-7; no clear D. The V gene's germline CDR1 is MGHRA and CDR2 YSYEKL. The length of the CDR3 is 11 residues. The germline V and J ends were trimmed by 3 bases and 4 bases, with 4 bases remaining between them. CDR3 in DNA: TGCGCCAGCAGCCAGACATACGAGCAGTACTTC. It is translated as CASSQTYEQYF.

This chain uses TRBV28 with TRBJ1-2; TRBD1 is a possible D gene (6 bases). This CDR3 region has 16 residues. V lost 4 bases and J lost 2, with 17 bases in between. CDR1 and CDR2 from the germline V gene are MDHEN and SYDVKM. CDR3 sequence: CASSSPRGTDNYGYTF. CDR3 DNA sequence: TGTGCCAGCAGTTCTCCGAGGGGGACGGACAACTATGGCTACACCTTC.

The V call is TRBV27, the J call TRBJ2-7; 11 nucleotides match TRBD2. The CDR3 length is 20 residues. The ends lost 4 bases at V and 3 bases at J; junction bases unmatched: 20. Germline loops: CDR1 MNHEY, CDR2 SMNVEV (reference sequence). CDR3 sequence (DNA): TGTGCCAGCAGTTGGCGGGGCTCTGGACTAGCGGGTCAAATGTTCTACGAGCAGTACTTC. Protein sequence: CASSWRGSGLAGQMFYEQYF.

The V and J genes are TRBV5-4 and TRBJ2-1; D is ambiguous. Per germline, CDR1 SGHNT and CDR2 YYREEE (reference sequence). The CDR3 totals 12 residues. The V and J ends lost 4 bases and 9 bases respectively, with 11 bases between them. The CDR3 sequence: CASSVTFSEQFF. DNA of the CDR3: TGTGCCAGCAGCGTAACGTTCTCTGAGCAGTTCTTC.

The rearrangement joins TRBV30 to TRBJ1-5; TRBD1 is a possible D gene (6 bases). Germline V CDR1 and CDR2: GTSNPN, SVGIG (reference sequence). V shed 2 bases and J shed 2 bases, with 7 bases lying between them. This CDR3 has 13 amino acids. The CDR3 nucleotides are TGTGCCTGGAGTTGGGGGCGCAATCAGCCCCAGCATTTT. It yields the protein CAWSWGRNQPQHF. The whole variable domain, filled in from reference TRBV30 and TRBJ1-5, reads SQTIHQWPATLVQPVGSPLSLECTVEGTSNPNLYWYRQAAGRGLQLLFYSVGIGQISSEVPQNLSASRPQDRQFILSSKKLLLSDSGFYLCAWSWGRNQPQHFGDGTRLSIL.

The rearrangement joins TRBV28 to TRBJ2-1; D not resolved. This CDR3 is 13 amino acids long. The germline gives CDR1 MDHEN, CDR2 SYDVKM. V gave up 6 bases and J gave up 9 bases, with 15 bases separating them. CDR3 bases: TGTGCCAGCAGGGCTCTCAGGAAGGGTGAGCAGTTCTTC. It encodes CASRALRKGEQFF.

The V call is TRBV7-2, the J call TRBJ2-5; tentative D call: TRBD2 (6 bases). This CDR3 comprises 18 residues. The V end was cut by 0 bases, the J end by 5 bases, with 22 bases between. Germline V gene data show CDR1 as SGHTA and CDR2 as FQGNSA. The CDR3 protein is CASSLARGLSRSEETQYF. The CDR3 nucleotides read TGTGCCAGCAGCTTAGCGAGGGGACTGAGTCGATCAGAGGAGACCCAGTACTTC.

This chain links TRBV28 with TRBJ2-1; tentatively, D is TRBD1 (5 bases). With 6 bases removed from V and 1 base from J, the gap between germline ends came to 13 bases. This CDR3 is built from 15 residues. Germline lookup yields CDR1 MDHEN and CDR2 SYDVKM. The CDR3 DNA reads as TGTGCCAGCAGATGGGGCACGGAGTCCTACAATGAGCAGTTCTTC. Encoded protein: CASRWGTESYNEQFF.

This clone was counted many times. The genes are TRBV5-4 and TRBJ2-1, with TRBD2 matching over 9 bases. The CDR3 consists of 18 residues. V was pared by 3 bases and J by 9 bases, with 19 bases of the junction left unmatched. Germline V gives CDR1 SGHNT, CDR2 YYREEE (reference sequence). The CDR3 DNA is TGTGCCAGCAGCTCACCCACCCCCCTGCGGGAGGGACCAGGTGAGCAGTTCTTC. Translating gives CASSSPTPLREGPGEQFF.

The chain has TRBV5-4 and TRBJ2-1, with TRBD1 matching 10 bases. V lost 4 bases, J lost 7 bases, and 8 bases stayed unmatched. CDR1 and CDR2 from the germline V gene are SGHNT and YYREEE (reference sequence). This CDR3 has 15 residues. The CDR3 here is CASSIDRGPENEQFF. The CDR3 nucleotides read TGTGCCAGCAGCATTGACAGGGGGCCGGAGAATGAGCAGTTCTTC.